These T cell receptor beta chains were read from a single sample in a study of blood T cells in healthy people across ages. Using its own MiXCR run on the 5' RACE reads, TCRdb lists one record per CDR3 protein. The sample lists some 640,000 distinct CDR3 sequences, about 30% occurring once. The sequencing input was blood. Source of these receptors: a woman at least 80 years old in good health. The CDR3 runs from the conserved cysteine through the conserved F or W. The D gene is left open where the match is weak. Clone size is stated in some rows and not others, as once, few, many or a class when expanded.

d_call: -; j_call: TRBJ2-3; v_call: TRBV12-3/TRBV12-4; clone_size: -; cdr3_nt: TGTGCCAGCAGAAGTACCGGGACGGTCGCAGATGCGCAGTATTTT; cdr3_aa: CASRSTGTVADAQYF
d_call: -; j_call: TRBJ1-5; v_call: TRBV7-2; clone_size: -; cdr3_nt: TGTGCCAGCAGCCCCGGTAGTGCGGGCCAGCCCCAGCATTTT; cdr3_aa: CASSPGSAGQPQHF
d_call: TRBD1; j_call: TRBJ2-5; v_call: TRBV7-9; clone_size: -; cdr3_nt: TGTGCCAGCAGATCTACAAAGCCGGGACAGGGGTCGGAGACCCAGTACTTC; cdr3_aa: CASRSTKPGQGSETQYF
d_call: -; j_call: TRBJ2-5; v_call: TRBV6-2/TRBV6-3; clone_size: once; cdr3_nt: TGTGCCAGCAGTTACGAGGGAATTGGGACCCAGTACTTC; cdr3_aa: CASSYEGIGTQYF
d_call: -; j_call: TRBJ1-5; v_call: TRBV20-1; clone_size: many; cdr3_nt: TGCAGTGCTCTTCGAGTCACCCAGCCCCAGCATTTT; cdr3_aa: CSALRVTQPQHF
d_call: TRBD1; j_call: TRBJ1-2; v_call: TRBV7-3; clone_size: many; cdr3_nt: TGTGCCAGCAGCTTAAGGGCAGGGGGCATTAACTATGGCTACACCTTC; cdr3_aa: CASSLRAGGINYGYTF
d_call: -; j_call: TRBJ2-7; v_call: TRBV6-1; clone_size: -; cdr3_nt: TGTGCCAGCAGGGCGCGGGTCTCCTACGAGCAGTACTTC; cdr3_aa: CASRARVSYEQYF
d_call: TRBD1; j_call: TRBJ1-1; v_call: TRBV5-6; clone_size: -; cdr3_nt: TGTGCCAGCAGACCCGGACAGGTTATGAACACTGAAGCTTTCTTT; cdr3_aa: CASRPGQVMNTEAFF
d_call: TRBD1; j_call: TRBJ1-5; v_call: TRBV6-1; clone_size: -; cdr3_nt: TGTGCCACGGACAGGGTGGGTTCGAATCAGCCCCAGCATTTT; cdr3_aa: CATDRVGSNQPQHF
d_call: TRBD1; j_call: TRBJ1-5; v_call: TRBV10-3; clone_size: many; cdr3_nt: TGTGCCATCAGTGATGACAGGGGTTTCAATCAGCCCCAGCATTTT; cdr3_aa: CAISDDRGFNQPQHF
d_call: -; j_call: TRBJ2-1; v_call: TRBV24-1; clone_size: many; cdr3_nt: TGTGCCACCAGTGACCGACGCGGGCTCAGGAGCTCCTACAATGAGCAGTTCTTC; cdr3_aa: CATSDRRGLRSSYNEQFF
d_call: TRBD2; j_call: TRBJ2-1; v_call: TRBV7-2; clone_size: few; cdr3_nt: TGTGCCAGCAGCTTAAGTAGTCTAGCGGGGGCGGGTGAGCAGTTCTTC; cdr3_aa: CASSLSSLAGAGEQFF
d_call: TRBD2; j_call: TRBJ2-1; v_call: TRBV6-1; clone_size: many; cdr3_nt: TGTGCCCGACCACTAGCGGGGGGACGATTTAGTGATGAGCAGTTCTTC; cdr3_aa: CARPLAGGRFSDEQFF
d_call: -; j_call: TRBJ1-4; v_call: TRBV27; clone_size: few; cdr3_nt: TGTGCCAGCAGTTTAGTTAAGGGGCCCTCGACGCTCGCTAATGAAAAACTGTTTTTT; cdr3_aa: CASSLVKGPSTLANEKLFF
d_call: TRBD1; j_call: TRBJ2-5; v_call: TRBV12-3/TRBV12-4; clone_size: -; cdr3_nt: TGTGCCAGCAGTTCCAGGGAACGGACAGGGCTCAGCTTCGCGTACTTC; cdr3_aa: CASSSRERTGLSFAYF
d_call: TRBD1; j_call: TRBJ2-5; v_call: TRBV6-6; clone_size: many; cdr3_nt: TGTGCCAGCACCGAGAAGACAGGGCGGGAGACCCAGTACTTC; cdr3_aa: CASTEKTGRETQYF
d_call: -; j_call: TRBJ1-1; v_call: TRBV7-9; clone_size: -; cdr3_nt: TGTGCCAGCAGCTTAGTAGGACCTAATGGCGGAGCTTTCTTT; cdr3_aa: CASSLVGPNGGAFF
d_call: -; j_call: TRBJ1-2; v_call: TRBV11-2; clone_size: many; cdr3_nt: TGTGCCAGCAGCCTAGACGTGGTCCGGCGGGATGGCTACACCTTC; cdr3_aa: CASSLDVVRRDGYTF
d_call: -; j_call: TRBJ1-2; v_call: TRBV10-3; clone_size: many; cdr3_nt: TGTGCCACCCACAGGGAGGGGGTAGGCTACACCTTC; cdr3_aa: CATHREGVGYTF
d_call: TRBD1; j_call: TRBJ2-3; v_call: TRBV28; clone_size: many; cdr3_nt: TGTGCCAGCAGTTTAATCCAGGGGGCCTCAGATACGCAGTATTTT; cdr3_aa: CASSLIQGASDTQYF
d_call: -; j_call: TRBJ2-1; v_call: TRBV27; clone_size: many; cdr3_nt: TGTGCCAGCAGTTTTCCCAGCCCCGGTAGCTCCTACAATGAGCAGTTCTTC; cdr3_aa: CASSFPSPGSSYNEQFF
d_call: TRBD1; j_call: TRBJ2-7; v_call: TRBV29-1; clone_size: many; cdr3_nt: TGCAGCGTAGATATCCGGGACAGGGGCCACGAGCAGTACTTC; cdr3_aa: CSVDIRDRGHEQYF
d_call: TRBD1; j_call: TRBJ2-7; v_call: TRBV6-1; clone_size: -; cdr3_nt: TGTGCCAGCAGTACATACCCACAGGGGGCCGCCTACGAGCAGTACTTC; cdr3_aa: CASSTYPQGAAYEQYF
d_call: -; j_call: TRBJ2-5; v_call: TRBV20-1; clone_size: -; cdr3_nt: TGCAGTGCGAGGAGACGGCTCGGCAGTCGAGAGACCCAGTACTTC; cdr3_aa: CSARRRLGSRETQYF
d_call: -; j_call: TRBJ1-1; v_call: TRBV27; clone_size: -; cdr3_nt: TGTGCCAGCAGTAGAGCTGGGGTGAACACTGAAGCTTTCTTT; cdr3_aa: CASSRAGVNTEAFF
d_call: TRBD1; j_call: TRBJ1-1; v_call: TRBV20-1; clone_size: few; cdr3_nt: TGCAGTGCTAGAGATGACAGGGCGAACACTGAAGCTTTCTTT; cdr3_aa: CSARDDRANTEAFF
d_call: TRBD2; j_call: TRBJ2-5; v_call: TRBV28; clone_size: -; cdr3_nt: TGTGCCACCCGACTAGCGGGAGGGGTGGAGACCCAGTACTTC; cdr3_aa: CATRLAGGVETQYF
d_call: TRBD1; j_call: TRBJ1-4; v_call: TRBV20-1; clone_size: -; cdr3_nt: TGCAGTGCGACGGGACAGCGGAATGAAAAACTGTTTTTT; cdr3_aa: CSATGQRNEKLFF